This T cell receptor beta chain was found in a study of T cells in Graves' hyperthyroidism and ophthalmopathy. From RNA transcripts, TCR beta CDR3 regions were amplified. The HTBI set primed first-round TCR CDR3 RT-PCR. TCRdb reanalysed the multiplex PCR reads using MiXCR and keeps one entry per CDR3 protein. The sample comprises some 400,000 distinct CDR3 sequences, over 15% of which are singletons, and 3.7% rests with the top ten. This clonotype was observed at least ten times. Between the trimmed V and J ends, which lost 4 bases and 4 bases, there was a span of 8 bases. The germline V gene has CDR1 MGHRA and CDR2 YSYEKL. This CDR3 contains 13 residues.

The sample comprised blood. V gene TRBV4-1 combines with J gene TRBJ1-5; no clear D gene. The source is a young woman with Graves' hyperthyroidism. The CDR3: CASSRIQNQPQHF. CDR3 DNA: TGCGCCAGCAGCCGAATACAGAATCAGCCCCAGCATTTT.